The clone carrying this TCR beta chain came up many times. What it recognizes is unknown. Without the conserved terminal phenylalanine or tryptophan, this CDR3 likely stems from a read error. Authors' processing steps: Differences in CDR3 between clinicopathological groups were drawn on to build a classifier intended to discriminate distant-metastatic papillary thyroid cancer patients. Through MiXCR, TCRdb re-clonotyped the PCR reads. TCRdb's processing, not the authors', yielded these V and J calls. The sample contains 15,000 to 20,000 clones, 25% to 30% of which appear only once. Germline V gene sequence: CDR1 DFQATT, CDR2 SNEGSKA (reference sequence). CDR3 length: 13 residues. Thyroid surgery was performed in patients who had received no treatment beforehand. These data are taken from a study of metastatic and nonmetastatic thyroid tumors. Points from the study as a whole: Benign nodules were reported to have significantly lower TCR beta diversity than malignant thyroid tumors, in blood and tumor.

This sequence originates from a female donor with papillary thyroid cancer or a benign thyroid nodule (not recorded which). Some clones in this sample may be carry-over from other donors' samples. The sample consisted of tumor tissue. The chain employs TRBV20-1 and TRBJ1-5; D uncertain. CDR3 bases: TGCAGTGCGAGAGAACCGGCGGGGCAGCCCCAGCATTCT. This gives the protein CSAREPAGQPQHS.